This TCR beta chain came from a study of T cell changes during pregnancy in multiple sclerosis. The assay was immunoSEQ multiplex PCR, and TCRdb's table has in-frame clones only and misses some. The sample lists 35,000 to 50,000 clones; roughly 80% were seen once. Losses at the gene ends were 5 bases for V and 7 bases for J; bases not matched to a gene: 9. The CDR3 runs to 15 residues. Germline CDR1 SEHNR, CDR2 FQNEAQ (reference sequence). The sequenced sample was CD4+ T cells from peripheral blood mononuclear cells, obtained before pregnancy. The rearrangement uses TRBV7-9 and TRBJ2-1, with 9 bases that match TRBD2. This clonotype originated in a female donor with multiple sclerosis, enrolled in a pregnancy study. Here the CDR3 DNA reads TGTGCCAGCAGCATTCTAGCGGGGACGAGAAATGAGCAGTTCTTC. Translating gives CASSILAGTRNEQFF.